This paragraph covers one TCR beta chain sequence. The target antigen is unknown. The data are from a study of identical twins. The CDR3 is 15 residues long. Germline V gives CDR1 LGHDT, CDR2 YNNKEL (reference sequence). Losses at the gene ends were 3 bases for V and 3 bases for J; bases not matched to a gene: 2. Findings of the study overall: Memory repertoires lacked the insertion deficit that abundant cord blood beta clonotypes showed.

MiXCR, run by TCRdb on the 5' RACE reads, gives a single entry per CDR3 protein. The sample holds just over 500,000 distinct CDR3 sequences, 22% seen once. This sample was also put to use in a study of T cells expressing NK-cell markers. From that second work: Repertoire data for TCR beta were derived from sorted T cells (CD3+CD56+NKG2C+, CD3+CD56+NKG2C- and CD3+CD56-NKG2C+).

Material: CD4+ T cells sorted from blood. The sequence was obtained from a woman aged 18 to 35 in good health. This chain uses TRBV3-1 with TRBJ2-7, with 13 bases aligning to TRBD2. For the CDR3, the DNA is TGTGCCAGCAGCCAGGGGACTAGCGGGGACTACGAGCAGTACTTC. It yields the protein CASSQGTSGDYEQYF.